This T cell receptor beta chain was documented in a study of PD-1 blockade in mismatch repair-deficient tumors. The V and J ends lost 4 bases and 9 bases, in that order; junction bases with no gene match: 7. CDR1 and CDR2 from the germline V gene are MNHEY and SVGAGI. The CDR3 totals 15 residues. The method was immunoSEQ multiplex PCR; TCRdb's version includes in-frame clones alone and lacks a portion of them. The table records 90,000 to 130,000 clones, about three quarters of them present only once. Here the sequenced sample was peripheral blood, taken 60 weeks after starting pembrolizumab. The V gene is TRBV6-5, the J gene TRBJ2-1; 12 bases match TRBD2. This clonotype was obtained from an adult with mismatch repair-deficient cancer. CDR3 bases: TGTGCCAGCAGTTTTGAGACTAGCGGGAGAGGTGAGCAGTTCTTC. This gives the protein CASSFETSGRGEQFF.